This entry lists 21 T cell receptor beta chains sequenced from one sample in a study of blood T cell repertoires in COVID-19 (dated by TCRdb to the early 2020s). Libraries were prepared through the immunoSEQ multiplex PCR assay. Entries here come from immuneACCESS through TCRdb and include only in-frame sequences with V and J called. Some clones fail to appear in such tables; in the studies checked, an unresolved V gene covers under half of the shortfall, and the cause of the remainder is unknown. For this sample there are roughly 13,000 clones; around 88% appear just once. Just over 50% of the sample belongs to the ten largest clones. Sequencing used peripheral blood. Receptors were obtained from a man at least 80 years old with acute or convalescent COVID-19.

The rearrangement links TRBV6-5 to TRBJ2-3, with unresolved D. Between the trimmed V and J ends, which lost 4 bases and 6 bases, there was a span of 11 bases. Germline CDR1 reads MNHEY; CDR2 reads SVGAGI. The CDR3 loop spans 13 amino acids. CDR3 in amino acids: CASSLASPDTQYF. CDR3 DNA: TGTGCCAGCAGTTTAGCCTCACCTGATACGCAGTATTTT.

The rearrangement uses TRBV7-3 and TRBJ2-1, with 9 bases matching TRBD1. After removal of 5 bases from V and 1 base from J, the junction contained 6 bases not matched to a gene. In germline, CDR1 is SGHTA, CDR2 FQGTGA. This CDR3 is built from 16 residues. The CDR3 region has the DNA TGTGCCAGCAGCGTCGCCGGGACAGGGTCCTACAATGAGCAGTTCTTC. Translating it yields CASSVAGTGSYNEQFF.

This chain connects TRBV5-6 to TRBJ1-1; D is unclear. The V end was cut by 0 bases, the J end by 0 bases, with 9 bases between. Germline V gene data show CDR1 as SGHDT and CDR2 as YYEEEE. The CDR3 has 15 residues. This CDR3 is CASSLGQGVNTEAFF. The CDR3, as DNA: TGTGCCAGCAGCTTGGGGCAAGGAGTGAACACTGAAGCTTTCTTT.

In this sample, this clone turned up once. This chain links TRBV20-1 with TRBJ2-7; 11 nucleotides line up with TRBD2. The CDR3 is 17 amino acids. The germline V gene has CDR1 DFQATT and CDR2 SNEGSKA (reference sequence). V lost 3 bases and J lost 2; bases outside the gene matches: 12. CDR3 DNA sequence: TGCAGTGCTAGTAGCGGGAGGGCCACTTCGGGTACCTACGAGCAGTACTTC. Translated: CSASSGRATSGTYEQYF.

The chain combines TRBV5-6 with TRBJ2-1, with D unresolved. The length of the CDR3 is 13 residues. Germline assignment: CDR1 SGHDT and CDR2 YYEEEE. Trimming took off 0 bases at V and 3 bases at J, with 4 bases between the two ends. The CDR3: CASSLAIYNEQFF. The CDR3, as DNA: TGTGCCAGCAGCTTGGCAATCTACAATGAGCAGTTCTTC.

This clone occurred a few times. This chain uses TRBV5-1 with TRBJ1-6, with D tentatively TRBD1 (6 bases). The length of the CDR3 is 15 residues. Looked up from germline, CDR1 is SGHRS and CDR2 is YFSETQ. The V gene lost 5 bases and the J gene lost 5 bases, with 14 bases spanning the gap. CDR3 sequence reads: CASSQRTVDNSPLHF. The CDR3 nucleotides read TGCGCCAGCAGTCAAAGGACAGTGGATAATTCACCCCTCCACTTT.

A single count supports this clone. The rearrangement links TRBV19 to TRBJ2-1; 8 bases line up with TRBD2. V shed 6 bases, J shed 3 bases, and the junction held 10 bases outside the gene matches. CDR1 and CDR2 from the germline V gene are LNHDA and SQIVND (reference sequence). The CDR3 length is 16 residues. The CDR3 sequence is CASSSNRGGNYNEQFF. As DNA, the CDR3 is TGTGCCAGTAGCTCAAACCGCGGGGGGAACTACAATGAGCAGTTCTTC.

The gene calls are TRBV19 and TRBJ1-2; D possibly corresponds to TRBD1 (5 bases). The length of the CDR3 is 13 residues. Germline V CDR1 and CDR2: LNHDA, SQIVND (reference sequence). Trimming removed 4 bases at V and 1 base at J, with 7 bases between. The CDR3 sequence is CASSRDFNYGYTF. In nucleotides, the CDR3 is TGTGCCAGTAGTAGGGACTTTAACTATGGCTACACCTTC.

CDR3 sequence reads: CASMGNRKRQGLKPDTQYF. The CDR3 DNA reads as TGCGCCAGCATGGGGAACCGGAAGCGACAGGGGTTGAAACCAGATACGCAGTATTTT. The chain carries TRBV4-1 and TRBJ2-3; 8 positions agree with TRBD1. The V gene's germline CDR1 is MGHRA and CDR2 YSYEKL. The CDR3 length is 19 residues. The ends lost 7 bases at V and 4 bases at J; junction bases unmatched: 22.

The chain has TRBV10-3 and TRBJ2-1; 8 nucleotides match TRBD1. V shed 6 bases and J 3 bases; nucleotides not matched to a gene: 4. Germline V gene data show CDR1 as ENHRY and CDR2 as SYGVKD. This CDR3 spans 14 amino acids. The CDR3 sequence is CAIRPTGGYNEQFF. The CDR3 bases are TGTGCCATCAGACCAACAGGGGGCTACAATGAGCAGTTCTTC.

V usage is TRBV5-1 and J usage is TRBJ2-1; TRBD2 aligns across 13 bases. J gave up 5 bases and V 1 base, and 0 bases lay outside the gene matches. The length of the CDR3 is 15 residues. Germline V CDR1 and CDR2: SGHRS, YFSETQ. The CDR3 reads CASSLTSGGDNEQFF. DNA for the CDR3: TGCGCCAGCAGCTTGACTAGCGGGGGGGACAATGAGCAGTTCTTC.

The chain employs TRBV30 and TRBJ2-3; 11 bases agree with TRBD2. V dropped 3 bases and J dropped 2; count of bases not matched to a gene: 10. The CDR3 has 17 amino acids. CDR1 is GTSNPN, CDR2 SVGIG, per germline (reference sequence). In DNA form, the CDR3 reads TGTGCCTGGAGAACCCGGACTAGCGGGTCTTTCACAGATACGCAGTATTTT. This codes for CAWRTRTSGSFTDTQYF. The variable domain in full, with the rest retrieved from reference TRBV30 and TRBJ2-3, is SQTIHQWPATLVQPVGSPLSLECTVEGTSNPNLYWYRQAAGRGLQLLFYSVGIGQISSEVPQNLSASRPQDRQFILSSKKLLLSDSGFYLCAWRTRTSGSFTDTQYFGPGTRLTVL.

V is TRBV5-6 and J is TRBJ1-5; perhaps TRBD1 as D (6 bases). V was pared by 2 bases and J by 7 bases, with 13 bases between. The CDR3 has 14 residues. Per the germline V gene, CDR1 is SGHDT and CDR2 is YYEEEE. The CDR3: CASSLQGEGQPQHF. The DNA of the CDR3 is TGTGCCAGCAGCTTACAGGGAGAGGGCCAGCCCCAGCATTTT. The complete variable domain, with remaining parts taken from reference TRBV5-6 and TRBJ1-5, reads DAGVTQSPTHLIKTRGQQVTLRCSPKSGHDTVSWYQQALGQGPQFIFQYYEEEERQRGNFPDRFSGHQFPNYSSELNVNALLLGDSALYLCASSLQGEGQPQHFGDGTRLSIL.

This clone has a single count. This CDR3 is also generated by other DNA sequences in the sample. The chain couples TRBV11-3 to TRBJ1-1; D is unclear. The V gene's germline CDR1 is SGHNT and CDR2 YENEEA. There are 13 residues in the CDR3. Trimming pared 3 bases from V and 4 bases from J, leaving 9 bases between. The CDR3 DNA follows: TGTGCCAGCAGCTTGAGCCCAGGCACTGAAGCTTTCTTT. This codes for CASSLSPGTEAFF. The variable domain in full, completed from reference TRBV11-3 and TRBJ1-1, reads EAGVVQSPRYKIIEKKQPVAFWCNPISGHNTLYWYLQNLGQGPELLIRYENEEAVDDSQLPKDRFSAERLKGVDSTLKIQPAELGDSAVYLCASSLSPGTEAFFGQGTRLTVV.

The chain combines TRBV4-2 with TRBJ1-1, with 10 bases fitting TRBD1. The V and J ends lost 8 bases and 1 base, in that order; junction bases with no gene match: 4. CDR1 and CDR2 (germline): LGHNA, YNFKEQ. This CDR3 has 14 residues. The CDR3 DNA reads as TGTGCCAGCGGGAGGACAGGGGGGAACACTGAAGCTTTCTTT. Its translation is CASGRTGGNTEAFF.

This chain connects TRBV24-1 to TRBJ2-1; TRBD2 matches 10 bases. The CDR3 totals 16 residues. Unmatched junction bases numbered 8, after V lost 5 bases and J lost 5 bases. Germline V gene lookup returns CDR1 KGHDR and CDR2 SFDVKD. The DNA of the CDR3 is TGTGCCACCAGTGCCCGATGGACTAGCGGTCACAATGAGCAGTTCTTC. This translates into CATSARWTSGHNEQFF.

In this sample, this clone turned up once. The chain carries TRBV5-1 and TRBJ1-4, with 8 bases lining up with TRBD1. The V segment lost 7 bases and the J segment 7 bases; nucleotides outside the gene matches: 12. The CDR3 is 15 residues long. Germline CDR1 SGHRS, CDR2 YFSETQ. The DNA for the CDR3 is TGCGCCAGCCGTAGAGCCGGACAGGGAGGTGAAAAACTGTTTTTT. Translated, it gives CASRRAGQGGEKLFF.

The V and J genes are TRBV2 and TRBJ2-7; D not resolved. This CDR3 spans 11 amino acids. Trimming stripped 3 bases from V and 12 bases from J, with 12 bases between. Per germline, CDR1 SNHLY and CDR2 FYNNEI. The CDR3 region is CASSETRSRYF. In nucleotides, the CDR3 is TGTGCCAGCAGTGAGACAAGATCCAGGTACTTC.

The chain uses TRBV27 and TRBJ1-4; possibly TRBD1 for D (5 bases). CDR1 is MNHEY and CDR2 is SMNVEV in the germline V gene (reference sequence). The CDR3 length is 13 residues. V was clipped by 2 bases and J by 8 bases, with 9 bases between them. The CDR3 reads CASSLQGLEKLFF. The CDR3 DNA reads TGTGCCAGCAGTTTACAGGGTTTGGAAAAACTGTTTTTT.

The rearrangement joins TRBV11-2 to TRBJ2-3, with a weak D call TRBD1 (6 bases). This CDR3 comprises 15 residues. Germline CDR1 SGHAT, CDR2 FQNNGV. Trimming removed 2 bases at V and 3 bases at J, with 12 bases between. CDR3 nucleotides: TGTGCCAGCAGCTTACAGGGGACGGGGACAGATACGCAGTATTTT. Protein: CASSLQGTGTDTQYF.

The gene calls are TRBV27 and TRBJ1-1; D gene ambiguous. The V and J ends lost 3 bases and 1 base respectively, with 12 bases between them. Per germline, CDR1 MNHEY and CDR2 SMNVEV (reference sequence). The CDR3 totals 15 residues. As DNA, the CDR3 is TGTGCCAGCAGTTTTACGCGACAATCGAACACTGAAGCTTTCTTT. Encoded protein: CASSFTRQSNTEAFF.